The next 9 T cell receptor beta chains were all read from a single sample in a study of tumor-infiltrating lymphocytes in oesophageal squamous cell carcinoma. TCRdb re-called the PCR reads through MiXCR, storing one row per CDR3 protein. The sample includes 15,000 to 20,000 distinct CDR3 sequences, about 46% of them seen just once. The specimen sequenced was esophageal tumor tissue. The receptors were gathered from a male donor with esophageal squamous cell carcinoma.

This clonotype showed up many times. V gene TRBV6-1 combines with J gene TRBJ2-3, with D uncertain. This CDR3 region has 11 residues. V gave up 6 bases and J gave up 6 bases, with 7 bases separating them. CDR1 MNHNS and CDR2 SASEGT come from the germline V gene. The CDR3 region has the DNA TGTGCCAGCAGCCCGAGGGATACGCAGTATTTT. Translation: CASSPRDTQYF.

By proportion, this clonotype is medium-sized. This chain joins TRBV25-1 and TRBJ2-1, with TRBD2 identical over 16 bases. This CDR3 has 16 residues. Germline loops: CDR1 MGHDK, CDR2 SYGVNS. Trimming removed 6 bases from V and 9 bases from J; junction bases left unmatched: 8. This CDR3 is CASRGTSGRASVEQFF. In DNA form, the CDR3 reads TGTGCCAGCAGAGGGACTAGCGGGAGGGCCTCGGTTGAGCAGTTCTTC.

With respect to this clonotype: The CDR3 does not close with the conserved phenylalanine or tryptophan, likely indicating a read error. The limits of the CDR3 on the DNA are not certain, so only TCRdb's listed CDR3 is given. The chain carries TRBV5-1 and TRBJ2-1. Germline V gene data show CDR1 as SGHRS and CDR2 as YFSETQ. The CDR3 adds up to 16 amino acids, both ends counted. CDR3 protein: CASSLQSSNYGYTFGS.

As for this clonotype: Sequence at one end of the junction differs from germline and may be a read error. The chain joins TRBV7-6 to TRBJ2-5; 8 bases line up with TRBD2. The assigned J gene may be wrong: the sequence end matches TRBJ2-7 better. Germline CDR1 and CDR2: SGHVS and FNYEAQ. This CDR3 region has 15 residues. CDR3 DNA: TGTGCTAGCAGCTTGGGCGTCGGGAGGGCCCACGAGCAGTACTTC. It is translated as CASSLGVGRAHEQYF.

This clonotype was found a few times. The chain carries TRBV7-2 and TRBJ2-5, with 9 bases aligning to TRBD2. Unmatched junction bases numbered 17, after V lost 7 bases and J lost 5 bases. This CDR3 spans 17 amino acids. Per the germline V gene, CDR1 is SGHTA and CDR2 is FQGNSA. The CDR3 reads CASTWGRGGRRRETQYF. Written as DNA, the CDR3 is TGTGCCAGCACCTGGGGGCGGGGGGGCCGTAGAAGGGAGACCCAGTACTTC. Full variable domain (remainder filled in from reference TRBV7-2 and TRBJ2-5): GAGVSQSPSNKVTEKGKDVELRCDPISGHTALYWYRQSLGQGLEFLIYFQGNSAPDKSGLPSDRFSAERTGGSVSTLTIQRTQQEDSAVYLCASTWGRGGRRRETQYFGPGTRLLVL.

This clonotype was seen repeatedly, ten times or more. This chain connects TRBV7-6 to TRBJ2-3; D unresolved. Germline CDR1 reads SGHVS; CDR2 reads FNYEAQ. This CDR3 has 12 residues. Trimming took 0 bases from V and 4 from J, leaving 2 bases between them. The CDR3 spells CASSLAADTQYF. CDR3 sequence (DNA): TGTGCCAGCAGCTTAGCGGCAGATACGCAGTATTTT.

The CDR3 nucleotides read TGTGCCAGCAGCTTAGAGTATGAGCAGTACTTC. This encodes CASSLEYEQYF. V usage is TRBV7-3 and J usage is TRBJ2-4; D remains unclear. Germline V gene sequence: CDR1 SGHTA, CDR2 FQGTGA. V was cut by 2 bases and J by 13 bases, with 9 bases left in between. The CDR3 totals 11 residues.

This chain uses TRBV6-1 with TRBJ1-1; tentative D call: TRBD1 (5 bases). The length of the CDR3 is 15 residues. CDR1 is MNHNS and CDR2 is SASEGT in the germline V gene. The V and J ends lost 6 bases and 2 bases respectively, with 16 bases between them. The CDR3 spells CASSSWTTLNTEAFF. The CDR3 DNA is TGTGCCAGCAGCAGCTGGACAACCCTCAACACTGAAGCTTTCTTT.

V and J are TRBV20-1 and TRBJ2-5; the match to TRBD1 covers 9 bases. The V and J ends lost 6 bases and 5 bases, in that order; junction bases with no gene match: 10. The CDR3 spans 14 residues. Germline CDR1 reads DFQATT; CDR2 reads SNEGSKA (reference sequence). CDR3 amino acids: CSARPGQGRETQYF. Here the CDR3 DNA reads TGCAGTGCCCGGCCGGGACAGGGCAGGGAGACCCAGTACTTC.